This section outlines one T cell receptor (beta chain) sequence together with its context. Its specificity is not known. Second-dose intervals of approximately 4 or approximately 12 weeks were pooled. The data belong to a study of T cell responses to AZD1222 COVID-19 vaccine. Study-wide results and limits: Every sample of the repertoires postdated the peak T cell response. As reported, nearly half of all spike-specific TCRs target variant regions that are unmutated.

The table came from immunoSEQ multiplex PCR; TCRdb's copy has only in-frame clones and leaves some out. The repertoire consists of some 200,000 clones, with around 93% occurring once and the leading ten covering over 0.95%. V lost 7 bases and J lost 6, with 13 bases in between. CDR3 size: 13 residues. The sample in question was peripheral blood, obtained 28 days after the second AZD1222 dose. This TCR derives from an adult who received the AZD1222 COVID-19 vaccine. The V call is TRBV12-3 or TRBV12-4, the J call TRBJ1-5; tentative D call: TRBD1 (6 bases). The CDR3 DNA reads as TGTGCCAGCAACACCGCACAGGGTCAGCCCCAGCATTTT. Amino acid sequence: CASNTAQGQPQHF.